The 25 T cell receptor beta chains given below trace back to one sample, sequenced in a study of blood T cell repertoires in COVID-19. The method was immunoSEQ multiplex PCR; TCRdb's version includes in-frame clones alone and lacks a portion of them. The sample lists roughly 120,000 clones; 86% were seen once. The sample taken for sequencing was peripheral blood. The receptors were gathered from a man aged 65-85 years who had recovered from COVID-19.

The CDR3 reads CASSFRGSSPLHF. The CDR3 bases are TGTGCCAGCAGTTTTCGGGGATCGTCACCCCTCCACTTT. The V and J genes are TRBV27 and TRBJ1-6; D not certain. Germline-derived CDR1 and CDR2 are MNHEY and SMNVEV (reference sequence). The CDR3 covers 13 residues. V was trimmed by 3 bases and J by 10 bases, leaving 10 bases between them.

CDR3 bases: TGTGCCAGCAGTATTGGACAGGAGCAGTACTTC. Its translation: CASSIGQEQYF. The chain combines TRBV28 with TRBJ2-7, with D possibly matching TRBD1 (6 bases). Germline V gene lookup returns CDR1 MDHEN and CDR2 SYDVKM. This CDR3 region has 11 residues. V lost 5 bases and J 7 bases, leaving 9 bases between the germline ends. Complete variable domain (other parts from reference TRBV28 and TRBJ2-7): DVKVTQSSRYLVKRTGEKVFLECVQDMDHENMFWYRQDPGLGLRLIYFSYDVKMKEKGDIPEGYSVSREKKERFSLILESASTNQTSMYLCASSIGQEQYFGPGTRLTVT.

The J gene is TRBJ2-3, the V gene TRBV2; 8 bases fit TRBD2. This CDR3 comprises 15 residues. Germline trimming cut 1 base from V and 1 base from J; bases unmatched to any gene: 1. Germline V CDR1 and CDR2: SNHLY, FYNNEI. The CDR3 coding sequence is TGTGCCAGCAGTGAAGGGCGGGAGGGCACAGATACGCAGTATTTT. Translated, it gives CASSEGREGTDTQYF. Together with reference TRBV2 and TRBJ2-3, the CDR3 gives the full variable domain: EPEVTQTPSHQVTQMGQEVILRCVPISNHLYFYWYRQILGQKVEFLVSFYNNEISEKSEIFDDQFSVERPDGSNFTLKIRSTKLEDSAMYFCASSEGREGTDTQYFGPGTRLTVL.

CDR3 loop: CASSSGVSEAFF. The CDR3 DNA sequence: TGTGCCAGCAGTTCAGGGGTGTCTGAAGCTTTCTTT. The chain combines TRBV28 with TRBJ1-1; tentative D call: TRBD1 (6 bases). V lost 4 bases and J lost 6, with 9 bases in between. Per the germline V gene, CDR1 is MDHEN and CDR2 is SYDVKM. The CDR3 is 12 residues long.

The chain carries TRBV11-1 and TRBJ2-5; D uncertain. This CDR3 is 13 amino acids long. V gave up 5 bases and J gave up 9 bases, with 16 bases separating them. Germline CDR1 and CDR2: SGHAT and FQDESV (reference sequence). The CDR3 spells CASSTPASASQYF. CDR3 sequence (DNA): TGTGCCAGCAGCACGCCAGCGTCCGCCTCCCAGTACTTC.

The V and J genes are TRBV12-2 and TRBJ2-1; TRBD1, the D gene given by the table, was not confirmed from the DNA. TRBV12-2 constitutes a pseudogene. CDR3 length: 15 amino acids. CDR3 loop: CASRLAAYQYNEQFF. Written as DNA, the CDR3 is TGTGCAAGTCGCTTAGCCGCATACCAGTACAATGAGCAGTTCTTC.

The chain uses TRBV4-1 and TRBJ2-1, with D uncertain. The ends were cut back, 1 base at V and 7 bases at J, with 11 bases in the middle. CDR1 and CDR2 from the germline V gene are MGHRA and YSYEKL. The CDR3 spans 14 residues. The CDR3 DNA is TGCGCCAGCAGCCAAGGGAGTGTCTGGAATGAGCAGTTCTTC. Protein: CASSQGSVWNEQFF.

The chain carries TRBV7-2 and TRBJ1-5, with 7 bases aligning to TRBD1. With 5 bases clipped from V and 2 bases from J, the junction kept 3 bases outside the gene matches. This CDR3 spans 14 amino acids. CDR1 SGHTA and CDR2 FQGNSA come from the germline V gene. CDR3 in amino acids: CASSDDRGNQPQHF. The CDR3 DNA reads TGTGCCAGCAGCGATGACAGGGGCAATCAGCCCCAGCATTTT.

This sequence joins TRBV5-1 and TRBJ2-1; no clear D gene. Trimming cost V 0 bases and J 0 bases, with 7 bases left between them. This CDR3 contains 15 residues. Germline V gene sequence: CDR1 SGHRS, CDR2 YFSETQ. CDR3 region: CASSLVYASYNEQFF. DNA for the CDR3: TGCGCCAGCAGCTTGGTCTACGCCTCCTACAATGAGCAGTTCTTC.

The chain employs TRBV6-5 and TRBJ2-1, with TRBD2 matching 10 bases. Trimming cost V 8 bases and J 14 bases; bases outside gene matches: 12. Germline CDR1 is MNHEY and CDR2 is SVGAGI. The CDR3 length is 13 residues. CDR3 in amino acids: CASLMVAGGPKFF. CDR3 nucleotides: TGTGCCAGCCTAATGGTAGCGGGGGGTCCTAAGTTCTTC.

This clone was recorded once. CDR3 bases: TGTGCCAGCAGACCTACAGGGGGAGGAACCCAGTACTTC. Translating it yields CASRPTGGGTQYF. The chain links TRBV28 to TRBJ2-5; TRBD1 aligns across 8 bases. J gave up 8 bases and V 6 bases, and 8 bases lay outside the gene matches. The CDR3 has 13 residues. Germline V gives CDR1 MDHEN, CDR2 SYDVKM. The full variable domain, completed using reference TRBV28 and TRBJ2-5, is DVKVTQSSRYLVKRTGEKVFLECVQDMDHENMFWYRQDPGLGLRLIYFSYDVKMKEKGDIPEGYSVSREKKERFSLILESASTNQTSMYLCASRPTGGGTQYFGPGTRLLVL.

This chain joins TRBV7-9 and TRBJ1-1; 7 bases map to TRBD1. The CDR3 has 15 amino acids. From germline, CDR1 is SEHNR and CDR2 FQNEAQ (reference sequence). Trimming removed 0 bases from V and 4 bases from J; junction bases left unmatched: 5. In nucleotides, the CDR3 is TGTGCCAGCAGCTTAGCCACAGGGGTCGTCACTGAAGCTTTCTTT. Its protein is CASSLATGVVTEAFF.

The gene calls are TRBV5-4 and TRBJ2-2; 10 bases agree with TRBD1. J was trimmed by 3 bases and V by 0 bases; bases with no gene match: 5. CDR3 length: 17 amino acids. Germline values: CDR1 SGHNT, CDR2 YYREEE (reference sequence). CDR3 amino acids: CASSLAPGTGDTGELFF. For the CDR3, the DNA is TGTGCCAGCAGCTTGGCCCCCGGGACAGGGGACACCGGGGAGCTGTTTTTT.

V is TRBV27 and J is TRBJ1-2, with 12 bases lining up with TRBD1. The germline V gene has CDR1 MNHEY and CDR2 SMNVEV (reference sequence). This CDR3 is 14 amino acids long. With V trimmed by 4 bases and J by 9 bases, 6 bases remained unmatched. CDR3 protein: CASSSGTGGLSYTF. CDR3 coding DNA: TGTGCCAGCAGTTCCGGGACAGGGGGCTTAAGCTACACCTTC.

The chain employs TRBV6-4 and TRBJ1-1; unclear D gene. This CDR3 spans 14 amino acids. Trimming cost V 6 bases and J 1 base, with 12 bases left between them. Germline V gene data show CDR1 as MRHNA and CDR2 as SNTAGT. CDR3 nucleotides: TGTGCCAGCAGGGCAGGTTCTTGGAACACTGAAGCTTTCTTT. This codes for CASRAGSWNTEAFF.

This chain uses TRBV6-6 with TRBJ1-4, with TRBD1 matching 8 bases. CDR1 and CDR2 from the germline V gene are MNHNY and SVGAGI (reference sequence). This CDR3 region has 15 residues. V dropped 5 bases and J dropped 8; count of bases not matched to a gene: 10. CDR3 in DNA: TGTGCCAGCAGTCACTTTGGACAGGGAGGGGAAAAACTGTTTTTT. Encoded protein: CASSHFGQGGEKLFF.

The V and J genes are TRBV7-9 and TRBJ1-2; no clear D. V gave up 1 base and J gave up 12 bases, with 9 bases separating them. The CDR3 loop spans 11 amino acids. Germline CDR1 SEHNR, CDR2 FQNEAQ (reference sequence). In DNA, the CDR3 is TGTGCCAGCAGCTTAGGTGGTAGAAACACCTTC. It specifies CASSLGGRNTF. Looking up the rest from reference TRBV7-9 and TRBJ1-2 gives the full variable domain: DTGVSQNPRHKITKRGQNVTFRCDPISEHNRLYWYRQTLGQGPEFLTYFQNEAQLEKSRLLSDRFSAERPKGSFSTLEIQRTEQGDSAMYLCASSLGGRNTFGSGTRLTVV.

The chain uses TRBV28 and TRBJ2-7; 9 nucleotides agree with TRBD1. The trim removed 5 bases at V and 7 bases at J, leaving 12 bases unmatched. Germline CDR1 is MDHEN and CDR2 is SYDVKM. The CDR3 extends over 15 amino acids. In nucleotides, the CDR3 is TGTGCCAGCAGTCCTATCGGACAGGGGCCTTCAGAGCAGTACTTC. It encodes CASSPIGQGPSEQYF. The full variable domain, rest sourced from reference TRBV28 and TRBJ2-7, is DVKVTQSSRYLVKRTGEKVFLECVQDMDHENMFWYRQDPGLGLRLIYFSYDVKMKEKGDIPEGYSVSREKKERFSLILESASTNQTSMYLCASSPIGQGPSEQYFGPGTRLTVT.

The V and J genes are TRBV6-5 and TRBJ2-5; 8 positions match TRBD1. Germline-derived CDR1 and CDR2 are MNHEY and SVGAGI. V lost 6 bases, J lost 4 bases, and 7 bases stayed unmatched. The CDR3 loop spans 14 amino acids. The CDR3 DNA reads TGTGCCAGCAGCCTAGGACAGGGAACAGAGACCCAGTACTTC. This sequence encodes CASSLGQGTETQYF.

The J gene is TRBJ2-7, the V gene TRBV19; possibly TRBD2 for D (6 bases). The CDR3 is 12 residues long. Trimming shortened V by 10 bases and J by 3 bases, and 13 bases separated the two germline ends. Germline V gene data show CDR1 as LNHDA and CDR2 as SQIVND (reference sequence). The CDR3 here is CATGGQYYEQYF. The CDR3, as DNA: TGTGCCACAGGAGGGCAGTACTACGAGCAGTACTTC.

CDR3 region: CASSPDTSTDTQYF. CDR3 DNA: TGCGCCAGCAGCCCGGACACTAGCACAGATACGCAGTATTTT. The J gene is TRBJ2-3, the V gene TRBV5-1; possibly TRBD1 for D (5 bases). V gave up 4 bases and J gave up 0 bases, with 9 bases separating them. The CDR3 is made up of 14 amino acids. CDR1 SGHRS and CDR2 YFSETQ come from the germline V gene.

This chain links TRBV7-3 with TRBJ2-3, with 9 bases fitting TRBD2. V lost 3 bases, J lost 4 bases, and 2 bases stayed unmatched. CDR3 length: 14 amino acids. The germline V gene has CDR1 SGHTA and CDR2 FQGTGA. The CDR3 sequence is CASSLRGGADTQYF. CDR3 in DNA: TGTGCCAGCAGCTTGCGGGGGGGCGCAGATACGCAGTATTTT.

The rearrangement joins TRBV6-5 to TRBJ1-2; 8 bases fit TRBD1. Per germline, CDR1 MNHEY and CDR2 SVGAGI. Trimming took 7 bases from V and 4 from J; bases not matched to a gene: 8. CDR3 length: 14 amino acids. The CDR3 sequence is CASTPGQGSYGYTF. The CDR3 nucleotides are TGTGCCAGCACTCCCGGACAGGGCAGCTATGGCTACACCTTC.

The CDR3 loop reads CASSSALKAFF. CDR3 nucleotides: TGTGCCAGCAGCTCTGCTCTAAAAGCTTTCTTT. The chain employs TRBV7-9 and TRBJ1-1; D gene unclear. This CDR3 has 11 residues. The V gene's germline CDR1 is SEHNR and CDR2 FQNEAQ (reference sequence). Between the trimmed V and J ends, which lost 4 bases and 9 bases, there was a span of 9 bases.

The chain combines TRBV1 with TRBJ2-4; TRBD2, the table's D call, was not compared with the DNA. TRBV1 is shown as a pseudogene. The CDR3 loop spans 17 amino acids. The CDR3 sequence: CTSRIGCGKLAKNIQYF. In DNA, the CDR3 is TGCACCAGCAGAATCGGGTGTGGCAAGCTCGCCAAAAACATTCAGTACTTC.